The 20 T cell receptor beta chains given below trace back to one sample, sequenced in a study of tumor-infiltrating lymphocytes in primary liver carcinoma. The source material, about 18-31 mg of unsorted bulk tissue, was used to co-extract RNA and DNA. A constant-region primer served to make TCR beta cDNA from around 500 ng total RNA. Modified slightly, ARM-PCR produced TCR beta libraries over three nested multiplex PCR rounds. TRBV1-TRBV30 forward primers and a C-beta reverse primer were used in the first two PCR rounds, which each ran for around 11 cycles. TCRdb ran MiXCR on the multiplex PCR reads and lists one entry per CDR3 protein. This sample yields about 99,000 distinct CDR3 sequences, of which around three quarters are seen a single time; 9.5% belongs to the top ten. The sequencing sample was made of liver tumor tissue from sampling region 5. Subset meaning: tumor region T5, tumor centre. All receptors come from a woman aged 55-70 years with primary liver carcinoma and hepatitis B virus infection.

With regard to this clonotype: The CDR3 carries no conserved terminal phenylalanine or tryptophan, so it likely arises from a read error. Because the CDR3's place on the DNA is in doubt, the DNA is left out and the CDR3 is given as listed by TCRdb. The chain is built from TRBV29-1 and TRBJ2-3; the DNA was not compared with TRBD2, the D call given in the table. From its first to its last residue, the CDR3 has 12 amino acids. From germline, CDR1 is SQVTM and CDR2 ANQGSEA. The chain's CDR3 is CSATTAGDTQRL.

About this clonotype: A much larger clone differs from this one at a single base, so this may be a read error. This CDR3 is missing its conserved last phenylalanine or tryptophan, likely due to a read error. V gene TRBV6-6 combines with J gene TRBJ2-1; 11 bases map to TRBD2. Per germline, CDR1 MNHNY and CDR2 SVGAGI (reference sequence). This CDR3 region has 13 residues. Trimming removed 10 bases from V and 9 bases from J; junction bases left unmatched: 8. The CDR3 nucleotides read TGTGCCACTGAGACTAGCGGGATAGGTGAGCAGTTCCTC. Protein product: CATETSGIGEQFL.

Remarks on this clonotype: This may be a read error, as it is one base from a much larger clone. The chain uses TRBV7-8 and TRBJ2-2; 10 bases agree with TRBD1. There are 16 residues in the CDR3. Per germline, CDR1 SGHVS and CDR2 FQNEAQ. This chain's CDR3 is CASSSSTGGHTGGLFF. CDR3 sequence (DNA): TGTGCCAGCAGCTCCTCGACAGGGGGCCACACCGGGGGGCTGTTTTTT.

CDR3 amino acids: CACMDTSDYEQYF. CDR3 nucleotide sequence: TGTGCCTGCATGGATACTAGCGACTACGAGCAGTACTTC. The chain couples TRBV6-6 to TRBJ2-1; 7 bases align to TRBD2. The J call may be wrong; the DNA end is better matched by TRBJ2-7. The CDR3 totals 13 residues. CDR1 MNHNY and CDR2 SVGAGI come from the germline V gene (reference sequence).

The chain employs TRBV11-2 and TRBJ2-3; 8 nucleotides align to TRBD1. V dropped 3 bases and J dropped 3; count of bases not matched to a gene: 11. This CDR3 is built from 17 residues. Looked up from germline, CDR1 is SGHAT and CDR2 is FQNNGV. The CDR3 loop reads CASSFRINRGNTDTQYF. DNA for the CDR3: TGTGCCAGCAGCTTCCGCATAAACAGGGGGAATACAGATACGCAGTATTTT.

This clonotype was observed at least ten times. The chain joins TRBV29-1 to TRBJ2-1; D is possibly TRBD2 (6 bases). V was shortened by 6 bases and J by 3 bases, with 15 bases between the two germline ends. Germline loops: CDR1 SQVTM, CDR2 ANQGSEA. This CDR3 is 14 amino acids long. CDR3 amino acids: CSVGESSGYNEQFF. As DNA, the CDR3 is TGCAGCGTCGGTGAGAGTAGCGGCTACAATGAGCAGTTCTTC.

Turning to this clonotype: This may be a read error, as it is one base from a much larger clone. The rearrangement joins TRBV7-9 to TRBJ2-2, with 9 bases fitting TRBD2. CDR3 length: 15 residues. CDR1 is SEHNR and CDR2 is FQNEAQ in the germline V gene (reference sequence). The CDR3 coding sequence is TGTGCCAACAGCGCCTCGACTAGCGGAGGCGGGGAGCTGTTTTTT. Translating gives CANSASTSGGGELFF.

This clonotype was counted only a few times. Possible read error: a much larger clone is one base away. It is likely a read error, because the conserved phenylalanine at the end of the CDR3 is missing. The chain uses TRBV28 and TRBJ1-1; D is perhaps TRBD1 (6 bases). Germline-derived CDR1 and CDR2 are MDHEN and SYDVKM. The length of the CDR3 is 15 residues. Deletions cut 6 bases from V and 10 bases from J, with 24 bases between. CDR3 loop: CASSTPPAGATGAFS. Written as DNA, the CDR3 is TGTGCCAGCAGCACACCCCCGGCGGGGGCAACGGGAGCTTTCTCT.

In regard to this clonotype: Likely a read error: the CDR3 ends without its conserved phenylalanine or tryptophan. The chain couples TRBV12-3 or TRBV12-4 to TRBJ2-6; no reliable D call. The V end lost 3 bases, the J end lost 2 bases, and 8 bases lay between the germline ends. The CDR3 is 15 amino acids. This CDR3 reads CASSLRRAGANVLTL. CDR3 nucleotides: TGTGCCAGCAGTTTGCGGAGAGCTGGGGCCAACGTCCTGACTTTA.

With regard to this clonotype: This CDR3 fails to terminate in the conserved phenylalanine or tryptophan, so it likely reflects a read error. This chain links TRBV29-1 with TRBJ2-3, with D perhaps matching TRBD1 (5 bases). The CDR3 contains 14 residues. Germline loops: CDR1 SQVTM, CDR2 ANQGSEA. CDR3 nucleotides: TGCAGAGTTGGTTTAGGGGTTAGCACAGATACGCAGTATTTG. Translated, it gives CRVGLGVSTDTQYL.

Remarks on this clonotype: The junction does not match germline at one end; this may be a read error. This chain joins TRBV11-2 and TRBJ2-1; D assignment may be TRBD1 or TRBD2 (5 bases each). The CDR3 has 14 amino acids. Per germline, CDR1 SGHAT and CDR2 FQNNGV. CDR3 DNA: TGTGCCAGCAGCTCCATAGTGGGGACGCACGAGCAATTCTTC. Protein: CASSSIVGTHEQFF.

On this clonotype itself: Likely a read error: the CDR3 ends without its conserved phenylalanine or tryptophan. The genes are TRBV6-2 or TRBV6-3 and TRBJ1-1, with D hard to call. Looked up from germline, CDR1 is MNHEY and CDR2 is SVGEGT. The V gene lost 4 bases and the J gene lost 9 bases, with 12 bases spanning the gap. The CDR3 loop spans 12 amino acids. The CDR3 spells CASSLRRVKAFI. The CDR3 coding sequence is TGTGCCAGCAGTTTACGGAGAGTAAAAGCTTTCATT.

J is TRBJ2-7 and V is TRBV6-2 or TRBV6-3; TRBD1 aligns across 12 bases. Germline loops: CDR1 MNHEY, CDR2 SVGEGT. V was clipped by 8 bases and J by 10 bases; unmatched bases: 12. The CDR3 is 14 residues long. The CDR3 DNA follows: TGTGCCAGCCCGGTGGCCGGGACAGGGGGCGAACAGTACTTC. Amino acid sequence: CASPVAGTGGEQYF.

This clonotype was picked up one time. A much larger clone lies a single base off, so this may be a read error. V and J are TRBV14 and TRBJ2-7; 9 bases align to TRBD2. The CDR3 contains 15 residues. The trim removed 1 base at V and 1 base at J, leaving 2 bases unmatched. Germline V lookup: CDR1 SGHDN, CDR2 FVKESK. The CDR3 reads CASSQGGGGSYEQYF. In nucleotides, the CDR3 is TGTGCCAGCAGCCAAGGCGGGGGGGGATCCTACGAGCAGTACTTC.

In its sample, this clonotype was seen once. Because the CDR3 is missing its conserved closing phenylalanine or tryptophan, this is likely a read error. The CDR3 protein is CASSYGTSGGYNEQYL. In nucleotides, the CDR3 is TGCGCCAGCAGCTACGGAACTAGCGGGGGATACAATGAGCAGTACCTC. J is TRBJ2-1 and V is TRBV11-2, with 11 bases fitting TRBD2. The tail of the sequence fits TRBJ2-7 better, so the J call may be wrong. The CDR3 covers 16 residues. Germline V gene data show CDR1 as SGHAT and CDR2 as FQNNGV.

The J gene is TRBJ2-7, the V gene TRBV19; possible D gene TRBD2, 6 bases. Germline CDR1 and CDR2: LNHDA and SQIVND (reference sequence). The CDR3 has 16 amino acids. Trimming left V 5 bases short and J 0 bases short, with 17 bases between. CDR3 sequence: CASSALGLNLSYEQYF. CDR3 bases: TGTGCCAGTAGTGCCCTGGGACTGAACCTCTCCTACGAGCAGTACTTC.

Worth noting for this clonotype: The junction shows a germline mismatch at one end, possibly a read error. The CDR3 DNA sequence: TGTGCCACCAGCCGACAGGACTCCAATCAGGCCCAGCATTTT. Protein sequence: CATSRQDSNQAQHF. The V gene is TRBV6-5, the J gene TRBJ1-5; tentatively, D is TRBD1 (6 bases). The CDR3 is 14 residues long. CDR1 and CDR2 (germline): MNHEY, SVGAGI.

This clonotype was observed once. This sequence joins TRBV20-1 and TRBJ2-7; TRBD2 matches at 7 bases. CDR3 length equals 14 residues. V lost 3 bases and J lost 2; bases outside the gene matches: 7. Germline V gene data show CDR1 as DFQATT and CDR2 as SNEGSKA (reference sequence). The CDR3 DNA is TGCAGTGCTAGGCGGAGCGGGAACCCCTACGAGCAGTACTTC. Its translation: CSARRSGNPYEQYF.

Turning to this clonotype: Possible read error: a much larger clone is one base away. The chain employs TRBV7-3 and TRBJ2-3, with D maybe TRBD2 (6 bases). Germline V gene lookup returns CDR1 SGHTA and CDR2 FQGTGA. There are 14 residues in the CDR3. The CDR3 loop is CASSLTAGTDTEYF. CDR3 nucleotide sequence: TGTGCCAGCAGCTTAACAGCGGGCACAGATACGGAGTATTTT. The whole variable domain, filled in from reference TRBV7-3 and TRBJ2-3, reads GAGVSQTPSNKVTEKGKYVELRCDPISGHTALYWYRQSLGQGPEFLIYFQGTGAADDSGLPNDRFFAVRPEGSVSTLKIQRTERGDSAVYLCASSLTAGTDTEYFGPGTRLTVL.

This clonotype was seen ten or more times. The CDR3 DNA is TGTGCCAGCAGTTACCGAACGGGGGTCGGAAACACCATATATTTT. It encodes CASSYRTGVGNTIYF. This chain connects TRBV7-8 to TRBJ1-3; possibly TRBD1 for D (5 bases). V lost 6 bases, J lost 4 bases, and 16 bases lay in between. The CDR3 loop spans 15 amino acids. Per germline, CDR1 SGHVS and CDR2 FQNEAQ. The full variable domain, its missing parts supplied by reference TRBV7-8 and TRBJ1-3, is GAGVSQSPRYKVAKRGQDVALRCDPISGHVSLFWYQQALGQGPEFLTYFQNEAQLDKSGLPSDRFFAERPEGSVSTLKIQRTQQEDSAVYLCASSYRTGVGNTIYFGEGSWLTVV.